This T cell receptor (beta chain) comes out of a study of T cell repertoires in cytomegalovirus infection. Whole-study context: As its CMV epitopes, the study selected recently identified HLA-C-restricted and well-studied HLA-B-restricted targets.

As for this clonotype: The antigen is unknown.

The junction had 20 bases not matched to a gene; V was cut back by 5 bases and J by 4 bases. The CDR3 spans 18 residues. TCRdb processed the reads anew with MiXCR; each CDR3 protein has one entry. The repertoire holds 600,000 to 700,000 distinct CDR3 sequences, with around a third as singletons. The sample in question was cultured PBMCs, obtained from culture after CMV antigen stimulation. The receptor was isolated from a human donor in good health (CMV status not recorded). Some clones in this sample may be carry-over from other donors' samples. The rearrangement joins TRBV12-3 or TRBV12-4 to TRBJ2-7; 7 nucleotides match TRBD2. In DNA form, the CDR3 reads TGTGCCAGCAGTAGCGGGAAAAAACAGCGCAACCCGCCGTACGAGCAGTACTTC. Translation gives CASSSGKKQRNPPYEQYF.